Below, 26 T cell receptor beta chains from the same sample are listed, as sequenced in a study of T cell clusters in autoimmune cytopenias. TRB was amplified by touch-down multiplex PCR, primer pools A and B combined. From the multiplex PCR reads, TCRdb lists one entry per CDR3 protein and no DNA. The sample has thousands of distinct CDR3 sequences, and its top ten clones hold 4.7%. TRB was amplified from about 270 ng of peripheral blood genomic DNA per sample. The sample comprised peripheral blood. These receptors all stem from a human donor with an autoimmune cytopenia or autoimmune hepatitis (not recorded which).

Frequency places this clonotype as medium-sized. CDR3 protein: CASSPGQGGQYF. The chain links TRBV11-2 to TRBJ2-7; the D call of TRBD1 rests on TCRdb alone, since no DNA is present to check it. This CDR3 region has 12 residues. Germline loops: CDR1 SGHAT, CDR2 FQNNGV.

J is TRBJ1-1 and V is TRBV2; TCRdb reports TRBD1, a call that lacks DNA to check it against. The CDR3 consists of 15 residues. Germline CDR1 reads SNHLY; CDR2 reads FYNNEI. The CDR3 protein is CASGSDRGLNTEAFF.

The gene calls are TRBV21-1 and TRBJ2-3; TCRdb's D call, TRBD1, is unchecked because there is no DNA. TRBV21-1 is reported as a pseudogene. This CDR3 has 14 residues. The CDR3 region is CASRKYGRGDTQYF.

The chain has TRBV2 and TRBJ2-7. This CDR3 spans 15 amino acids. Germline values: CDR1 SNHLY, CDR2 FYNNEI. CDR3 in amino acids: CASSVVRGGSYEQYF. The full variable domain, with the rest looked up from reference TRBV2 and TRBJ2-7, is EPEVTQTPSHQVTQMGQEVILRCVPISNHLYFYWYRQILGQKVEFLVSFYNNEISEKSEIFDDQFSVERPDGSNFTLKIRSTKLEDSAMYFCASSVVRGGSYEQYFGPGTRLTVT.

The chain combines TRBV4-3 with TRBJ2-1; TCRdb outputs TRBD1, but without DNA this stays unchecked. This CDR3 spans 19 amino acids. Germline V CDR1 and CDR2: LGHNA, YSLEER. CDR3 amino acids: CASSQEGGGRWRGYNEQFF.

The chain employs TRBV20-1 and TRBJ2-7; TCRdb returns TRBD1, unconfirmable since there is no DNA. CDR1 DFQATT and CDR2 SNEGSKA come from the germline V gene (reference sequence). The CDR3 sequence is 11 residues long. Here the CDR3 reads CSARQGGGQYF.

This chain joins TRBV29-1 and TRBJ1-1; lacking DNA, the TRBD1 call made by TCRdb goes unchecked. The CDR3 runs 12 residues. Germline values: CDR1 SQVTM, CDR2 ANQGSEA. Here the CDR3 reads CSVARTGTQAFF.

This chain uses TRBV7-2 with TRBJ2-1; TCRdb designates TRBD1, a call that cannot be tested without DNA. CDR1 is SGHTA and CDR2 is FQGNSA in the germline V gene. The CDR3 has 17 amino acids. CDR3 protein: CASSLGFDRGTYNEQFF.

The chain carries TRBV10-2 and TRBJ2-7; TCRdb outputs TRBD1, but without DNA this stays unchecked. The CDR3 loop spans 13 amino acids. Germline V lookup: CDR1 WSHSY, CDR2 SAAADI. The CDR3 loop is CASTIDRGQEQYF.

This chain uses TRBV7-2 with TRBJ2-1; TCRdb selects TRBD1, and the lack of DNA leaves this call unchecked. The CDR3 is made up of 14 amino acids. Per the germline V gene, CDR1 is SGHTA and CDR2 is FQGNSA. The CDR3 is CASSSIPGYKEQFF.

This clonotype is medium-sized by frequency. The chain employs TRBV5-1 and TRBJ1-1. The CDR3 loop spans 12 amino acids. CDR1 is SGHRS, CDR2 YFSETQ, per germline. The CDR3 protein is CASSGLNTEAFF.

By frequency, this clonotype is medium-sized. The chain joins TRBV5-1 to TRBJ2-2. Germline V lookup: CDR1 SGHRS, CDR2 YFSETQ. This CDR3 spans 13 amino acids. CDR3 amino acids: CASSGDNTGELFF.

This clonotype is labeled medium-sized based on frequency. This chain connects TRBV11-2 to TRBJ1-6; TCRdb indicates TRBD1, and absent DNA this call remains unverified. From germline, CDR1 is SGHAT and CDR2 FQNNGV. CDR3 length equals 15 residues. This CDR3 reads CASSVNRGYNSPLHF.

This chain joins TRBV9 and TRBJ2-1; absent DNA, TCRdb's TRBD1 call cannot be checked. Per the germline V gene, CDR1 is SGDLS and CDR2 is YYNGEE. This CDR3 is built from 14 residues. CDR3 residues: CASSEVGAGNEQFF.

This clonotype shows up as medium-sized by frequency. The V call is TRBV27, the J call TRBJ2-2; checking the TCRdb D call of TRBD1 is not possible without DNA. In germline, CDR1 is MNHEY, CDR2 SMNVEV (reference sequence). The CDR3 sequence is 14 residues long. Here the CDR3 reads CASQTGLNTGELFF.

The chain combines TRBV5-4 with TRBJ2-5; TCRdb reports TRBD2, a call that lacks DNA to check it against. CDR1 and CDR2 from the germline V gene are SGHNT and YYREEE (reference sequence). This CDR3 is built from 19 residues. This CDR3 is CASSSPFRRGGRASETQYF.

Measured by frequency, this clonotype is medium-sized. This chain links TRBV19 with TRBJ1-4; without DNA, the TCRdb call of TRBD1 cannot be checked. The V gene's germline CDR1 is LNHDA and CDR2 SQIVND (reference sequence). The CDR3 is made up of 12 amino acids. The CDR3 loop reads CASSTRGDKLFF.

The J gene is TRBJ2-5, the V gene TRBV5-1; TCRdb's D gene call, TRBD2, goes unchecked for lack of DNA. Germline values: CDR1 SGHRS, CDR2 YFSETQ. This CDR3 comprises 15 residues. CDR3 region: CASSLYTSVQETQYF.

CDR3 residues: CSAREASGYYNEQFF. V gene TRBV20-1 combines with J gene TRBJ2-1; TCRdb lists TRBD2, though no DNA is available to test this call. Germline assignment: CDR1 DFQATT and CDR2 SNEGSKA (reference sequence). This CDR3 has 15 amino acids.

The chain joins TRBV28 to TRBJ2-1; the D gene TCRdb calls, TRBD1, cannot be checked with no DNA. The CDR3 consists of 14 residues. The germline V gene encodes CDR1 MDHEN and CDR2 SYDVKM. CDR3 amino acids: CASLGGTAYNEQFF. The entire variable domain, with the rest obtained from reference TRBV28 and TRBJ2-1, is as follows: DVKVTQSSRYLVKRTGEKVFLECVQDMDHENMFWYRQDPGLGLRLIYFSYDVKMKEKGDIPEGYSVSREKKERFSLILESASTNQTSMYLCASLGGTAYNEQFFGPGTRLTVL.

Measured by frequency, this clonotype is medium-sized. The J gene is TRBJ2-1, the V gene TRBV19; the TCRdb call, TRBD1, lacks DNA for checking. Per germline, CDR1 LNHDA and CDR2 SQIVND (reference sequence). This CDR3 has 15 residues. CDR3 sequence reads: CASSQTPPNYNEQFF.

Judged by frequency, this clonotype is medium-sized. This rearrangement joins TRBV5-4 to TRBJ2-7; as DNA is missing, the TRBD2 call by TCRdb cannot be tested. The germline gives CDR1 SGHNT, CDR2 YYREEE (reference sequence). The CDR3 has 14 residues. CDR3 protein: CASSAGLASYEQYF. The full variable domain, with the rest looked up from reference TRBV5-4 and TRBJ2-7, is ETGVTQSPTHLIKTRGQQVTLRCSSQSGHNTVSWYQQALGQGPQFIFQYYREEENGRGNFPPRFSGLQFPNYSSELNVNALELDDSALYLCASSAGLASYEQYFGPGTRLTVT.

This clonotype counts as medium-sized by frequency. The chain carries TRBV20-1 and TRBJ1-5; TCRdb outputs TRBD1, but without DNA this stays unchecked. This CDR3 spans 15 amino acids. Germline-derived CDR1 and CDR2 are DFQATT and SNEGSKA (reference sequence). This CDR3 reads CSARVPGQGIQPQHF.

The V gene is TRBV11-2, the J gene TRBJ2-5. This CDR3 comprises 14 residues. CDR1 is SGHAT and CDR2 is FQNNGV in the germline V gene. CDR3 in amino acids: CASSFRVLWETQYF.

This CDR3 reads CASSVSPSPDREEQYF. V usage is TRBV6-6 and J usage is TRBJ2-7; TCRdb names TRBD1, which stays unverified in the absence of DNA. The length of the CDR3 is 16 residues. CDR1 MNHNY and CDR2 SVGAGI come from the germline V gene (reference sequence).

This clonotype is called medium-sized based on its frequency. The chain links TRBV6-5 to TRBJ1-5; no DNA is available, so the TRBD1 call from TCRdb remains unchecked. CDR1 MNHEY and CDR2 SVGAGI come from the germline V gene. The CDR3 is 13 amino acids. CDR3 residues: CASSEPGVQPQHF.